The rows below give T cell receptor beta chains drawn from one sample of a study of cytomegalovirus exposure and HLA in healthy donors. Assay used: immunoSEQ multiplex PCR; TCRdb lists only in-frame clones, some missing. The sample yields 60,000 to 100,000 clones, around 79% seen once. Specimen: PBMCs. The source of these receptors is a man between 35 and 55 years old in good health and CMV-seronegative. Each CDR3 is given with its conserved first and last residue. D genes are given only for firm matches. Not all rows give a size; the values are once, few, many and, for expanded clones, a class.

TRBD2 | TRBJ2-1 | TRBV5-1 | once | TGCGCCAGCAGTCCCGGACTAGGCCATGAGCAGTTCTTC | CASSPGLGHEQFF
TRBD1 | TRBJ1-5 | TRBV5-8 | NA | TGTGCCAGCAGCCCGGAGACAGGGGGGAGTCAGCCCCAGCATTTT | CASSPETGGSQPQHF
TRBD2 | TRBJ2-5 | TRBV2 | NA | TGCGCCAGCAACCAGCGGGAGTCTGAGACCCAGTACTTC | CASNQRESETQYF
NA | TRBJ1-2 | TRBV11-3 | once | TGTGCCAGCAGCTTAGGGCTCTACAGGGTATACTATGGCTACACCTTC | CASSLGLYRVYYGYTF
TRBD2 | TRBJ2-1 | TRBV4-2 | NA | TGTGCCAGCAGCCCAGTAGGGACTACCAATGAGCAGTTCTTC | CASSPVGTTNEQFF
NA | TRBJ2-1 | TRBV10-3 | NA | TGTGCCATCAAAGGGGGAGGGATTATAGATGAGCAGTTCTTC | CAIKGGGIIDEQFF
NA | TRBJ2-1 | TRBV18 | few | TGTGCCAGCTCCAGCAGGTATGAGCAGTTCTTC | CASSSRYEQFF
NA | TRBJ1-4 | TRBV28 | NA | TGTGCCAGCAGTTGGGGCGGGGGGCGTAATGAAAAACTGTTTTTT | CASSWGGGRNEKLFF
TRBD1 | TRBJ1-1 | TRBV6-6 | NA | TGTGCCAGCACCACGGGACAGGGGAAGGTAGAAGCTTTCTTT | CASTTGQGKVEAFF
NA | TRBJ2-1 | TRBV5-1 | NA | TGCGCCAGCAGATACGCTGCAGAAAATGAGCAGTTCTTC | CASRYAAENEQFF
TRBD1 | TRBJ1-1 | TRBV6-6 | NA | TGTGCCAGCAGTTTCCTACAGGGGGCGAGTCACACTGAAGCTTTCTTT | CASSFLQGASHTEAFF
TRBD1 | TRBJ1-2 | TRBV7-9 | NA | TGTGCCAGCAGCTCTACAGGGGGCGCGGGAGGCTACACCTTC | CASSSTGGAGGYTF
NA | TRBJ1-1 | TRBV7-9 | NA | TGTTCCAGCAGCTTAGCCGGACAGACAGAGGGCACTGAAGCTTTCTTT | CSSSLAGQTEGTEAFF
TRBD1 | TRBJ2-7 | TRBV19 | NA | TGTGCCAGTAGTATGGGACAGGTCACCGAGCAGTACTTC | CASSMGQVTEQYF
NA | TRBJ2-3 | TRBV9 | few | TGTGCCAGCAGCTTGGGGGGACTTATCACAGATACGCAGTATTTT | CASSLGGLITDTQYF
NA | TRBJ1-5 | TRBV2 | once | TGTGCCAGCAGTCAGGAACAGGGCAATCAGCCCCAGCATTTT | CASSQEQGNQPQHF
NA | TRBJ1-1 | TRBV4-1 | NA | TGCGCCAGCAGCCAGGGCTCGGGGACTGAAGCTTTCTTT | CASSQGSGTEAFF
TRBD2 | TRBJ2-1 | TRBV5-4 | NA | TGTGCCAGCAGCTTGAGACTAGCGGGAGGGCGTGAGCAGTTCTTC | CASSLRLAGGREQFF
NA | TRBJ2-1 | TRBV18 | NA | TGTGCCAGCTCACCACCCCCGGGACAAAAGGGCAATGAGCAGTTCTTC | CASSPPPGQKGNEQFF
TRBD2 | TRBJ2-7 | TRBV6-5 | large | TGTGCCAGCAGTTCCCGACTAGCGGGAGACTACGAGCAGTACTTC | CASSSRLAGDYEQYF
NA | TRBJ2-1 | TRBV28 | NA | TGTGCCAGCAGTTTATTTCTCAGGGCCACCCAAAATTATGAGCAGTTCTTC | CASSLFLRATQNYEQFF
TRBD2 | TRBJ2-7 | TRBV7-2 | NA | TGTGCCAGCAGCTGGCTAGCGGGCAGGACCTACGAGCAGTACTTC | CASSWLAGRTYEQYF
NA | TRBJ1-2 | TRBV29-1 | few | TGCAGCGTTTCGACGGGCTATGGCTACACCTTC | CSVSTGYGYTF
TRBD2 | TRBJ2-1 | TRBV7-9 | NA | TGTGCCAGCAGCACCAGCACTAGCGTGAATGAGCAGTTCTTC | CASSTSTSVNEQFF
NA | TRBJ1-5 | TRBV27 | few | TGTGCCAGCACTTCCGACTGGGTTGGAAATCAGCCCCAGCATTTT | CASTSDWVGNQPQHF
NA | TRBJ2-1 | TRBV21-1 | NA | TGTGCCAGCAGCAAAGGCTTCCCCGGTAGCGGCTACAATGAGCAGTTCTTC | CASSKGFPGSGYNEQFF
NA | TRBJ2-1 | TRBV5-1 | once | TGCGCCAGCAGCTTGGAAGGGGCGCAAAGCAATGAGCAGTTCTTC | CASSLEGAQSNEQFF